Shown below are 16 T cell receptor beta chains from a single sample sequenced in a study of blood T cell repertoires in COVID-19. Method: immunoSEQ multiplex PCR; TCRdb's copy keeps in-frame clones and lacks some. Among roughly 50,000 clones listed, around 83% were seen once. The sequencing sample was made of peripheral blood. The receptors derive from a man aged 70 or older with active COVID-19.

The chain links TRBV5-4 to TRBJ2-5; possibly TRBD1 for D (6 bases). Trimming took off 6 bases at V and 1 base at J, with 16 bases between the two ends. CDR1 and CDR2 (germline): SGHNT, YYREEE (reference sequence). This CDR3 contains 15 residues. CDR3 bases: TGTGCCAGCACGCGAGGGGGACAATCCCAAGAGACCCAGTACTTC. Its protein product is CASTRGGQSQETQYF.

This clone was found a few times. Here the CDR3 reads CASRAGSGDGYTF. The CDR3 DNA is TGCGCCAGCAGGGCTGGGTCAGGGGATGGCTACACCTTC. The chain joins TRBV5-1 to TRBJ1-2; a weak D match, TRBD1 (6 bases). This CDR3 spans 13 amino acids. Germline values: CDR1 SGHRS, CDR2 YFSETQ. Deletions cut 5 bases from V and 6 bases from J, with 14 bases between.

The gene calls are TRBV19 and TRBJ2-6; 7 positions agree with TRBD1. Germline lookup yields CDR1 LNHDA and CDR2 SQIVND (reference sequence). This CDR3 spans 15 amino acids. J lost 0 bases, V lost 8 bases, and 4 bases had no gene match. The DNA of the CDR3 is TGTGCCAGTTGGGACAGTTCCTCTGGGGCCAACGTCCTGACTTTC. This encodes CASWDSSSGANVLTF.

The chain has TRBV30 and TRBJ2-5; weak D call: TRBD2 (5 bases). The CDR3 length is 12 residues. V dropped 2 bases and J dropped 5 bases, with 9 bases sitting between them. Germline V lookup: CDR1 GTSNPN, CDR2 SVGIG (reference sequence). CDR3: CAWSTGSETQYF. CDR3 bases: TGTGCCTGGAGTACGGGAAGTGAGACCCAGTACTTC.

The gene calls are TRBV30 and TRBJ2-2, with 8 nucleotides matching TRBD1. J lost 3 bases, V lost 1 base, and 4 bases had no gene match. Per the germline V gene, CDR1 is GTSNPN and CDR2 is SVGIG (reference sequence). This CDR3 has 15 residues. CDR3 amino acids: CAWSGGTGDTGELFF. The CDR3 DNA reads TGTGCCTGGAGTGGGGGGACAGGCGACACCGGGGAGCTGTTTTTT. Using reference TRBV30 and TRBJ2-2 for the parts outside the CDR3, the full variable domain is SQTIHQWPATLVQPVGSPLSLECTVEGTSNPNLYWYRQAAGRGLQLLFYSVGIGQISSEVPQNLSASRPQDRQFILSSKKLLLSDSGFYLCAWSGGTGDTGELFFGEGSRLTVL.

This clone was seen just once. The chain carries TRBV7-2 and TRBJ2-7; D might be TRBD2 (5 bases). Germline V CDR1 and CDR2: SGHTA, FQGNSA. V was shortened by 5 bases and J by 4 bases, with 12 bases between the two germline ends. CDR3 length equals 13 residues. The DNA for the CDR3 is TGTGCCAGCAGCCCCGGACTCTTTTACGAGCAGTACTTC. It specifies CASSPGLFYEQYF.

Only one count was recorded for this clone. The chain is built from TRBV11-3 and TRBJ2-1; TRBD1 might be the D (5 bases). Trimming removed 5 bases from V and 4 bases from J, with 18 bases in between. The length of the CDR3 is 16 residues. CDR1 and CDR2 (germline): SGHNT, YENEEA. The chain's CDR3 is CASSPRDRATYNEQFF. The CDR3 coding sequence is TGTGCCAGCAGCCCGCGAGACAGAGCGACGTACAATGAGCAGTTCTTC.

The CDR3, as DNA: TGTGCCAGCAGTTCCCCCGGGGGCACCGGGGAGCTGTTTTTT. Its protein is CASSSPGGTGELFF. The J gene is TRBJ2-2, the V gene TRBV6-5; tentative D call: TRBD2 (6 bases). This CDR3 is built from 14 residues. The germline V gene encodes CDR1 MNHEY and CDR2 SVGAGI. Trimming took off 4 bases at V and 4 bases at J, with 10 bases between the two ends.

V gene TRBV4-3 combines with J gene TRBJ1-3; a possible D gene is TRBD1 (5 bases). Trimming took off 0 bases at V and 1 base at J, with 13 bases between the two ends. The CDR3 spans 17 residues. Germline loops: CDR1 LGHNA, CDR2 YSLEER. Here the CDR3 reads CASSQDSGGTSGNTIYF. CDR3 nucleotide sequence: TGCGCCAGCAGCCAAGATTCGGGGGGGACGTCTGGAAACACCATATATTTT.

The chain couples TRBV7-3 to TRBJ2-3, with TRBD2 matching 11 bases. The length of the CDR3 is 17 residues. The V gene's germline CDR1 is SGHTA and CDR2 FQGTGA. V was clipped by 2 bases and J by 2 bases; unmatched bases: 6. The CDR3 loop is CASSLGASGGPTDTQYF. DNA for the CDR3: TGTGCCAGCAGCTTAGGGGCTAGCGGGGGGCCCACAGATACGCAGTATTTT.

The chain carries TRBV3-1 (or the pseudogene TRBV3-2) and TRBJ2-7; D is unresolved. The CDR3 contains 16 residues. Trimming took off 0 bases at V and 3 bases at J, with 15 bases between the two ends. Germline CDR1 and CDR2: LGHDT and YNNKEL (reference sequence). The CDR3 DNA sequence: TGTGCCAGCAGCCAAGACTATTACGGGTGGGTCTACGAGCAGTACTTC. It yields the protein CASSQDYYGWVYEQYF.

This chain links TRBV19 with TRBJ1-5; the D gene is possibly TRBD1 (5 bases). Germline CDR1 and CDR2: LNHDA and SQIVND (reference sequence). V gave up 5 bases and J gave up 4 bases, with 12 bases separating them. The CDR3 extends over 14 amino acids. DNA for the CDR3: TGTGCCAGTAGTTTCAGGGTGGGGAATCAGCCCCAGCATTTT. Encoded protein: CASSFRVGNQPQHF.

The gene calls are TRBV10-3 and TRBJ1-2; D not resolved. Per germline, CDR1 ENHRY and CDR2 SYGVKD. The CDR3 has 12 residues. The V and J ends lost 3 bases and 7 bases respectively, with 9 bases between them. CDR3 loop: CAISDSLFGYTF. The CDR3, as DNA: TGTGCCATCAGTGATTCCTTATTTGGCTACACCTTC.

This clone occurred a few times. The chain is built from TRBV5-1 and TRBJ1-5; 7 bases are shared with TRBD1. Per germline, CDR1 SGHRS and CDR2 YFSETQ. Losses at the gene ends were 4 bases for V and 3 bases for J; bases not matched to a gene: 10. This CDR3 is built from 16 residues. CDR3 sequence reads: CASSVDGTEYNQPQHF. In nucleotides, the CDR3 is TGCGCCAGCAGCGTAGACGGGACAGAGTACAATCAGCCCCAGCATTTT.

The table lists this clone with a count of one. The gene calls are TRBV18 and TRBJ1-5, with unresolved D. The CDR3 covers 18 residues. In germline, CDR1 is KGHSH, CDR2 LQKENI. Trimming pared 2 bases from V and 0 bases from J, leaving 17 bases between. CDR3 amino acids: CASSPNHGSGSSNQPQHF. CDR3 sequence (DNA): TGTGCCAGCTCACCAAACCACGGCTCGGGTTCTAGCAATCAGCCCCAGCATTTT.

V gene TRBV7-2 combines with J gene TRBJ1-6, with no clear D. The germline V and J ends were trimmed by 2 bases and 9 bases, with 20 bases remaining between them. The V gene's germline CDR1 is SGHTA and CDR2 FQGNSA. CDR3 size: 17 residues. The CDR3 reads CASSLYFSGVVGSPLHF. The CDR3 DNA sequence: TGTGCCAGCAGCTTATATTTCTCCGGGGTTGTCGGTTCACCCCTCCACTTT.